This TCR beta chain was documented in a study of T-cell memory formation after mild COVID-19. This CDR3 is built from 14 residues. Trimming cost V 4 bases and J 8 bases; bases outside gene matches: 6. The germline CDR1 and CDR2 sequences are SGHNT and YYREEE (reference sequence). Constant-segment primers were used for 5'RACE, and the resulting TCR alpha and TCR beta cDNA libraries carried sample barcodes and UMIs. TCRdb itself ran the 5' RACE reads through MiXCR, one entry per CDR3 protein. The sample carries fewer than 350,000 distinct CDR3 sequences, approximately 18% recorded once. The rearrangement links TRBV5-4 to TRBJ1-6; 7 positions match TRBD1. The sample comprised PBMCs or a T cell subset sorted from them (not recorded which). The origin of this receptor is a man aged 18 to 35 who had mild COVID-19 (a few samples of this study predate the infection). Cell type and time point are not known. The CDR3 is CASSTRQGDSPLHF. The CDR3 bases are TGTGCCAGCAGCACCCGACAGGGTGATTCACCCCTCCACTTT.